Here is one T cell receptor beta chain with its context. Its antigen is unidentified. This record comes from a study of T cells expressing NK-cell markers. Study as a whole: Sequencing of TCR beta repertoires drew on sorted CD3+CD56+NKG2C+, CD3+CD56+NKG2C- and CD3+CD56-NKG2C+ T cells.

Study results and limitations: The HCMV specificity of the expanded NKG2C+ T cell clones stayed unresolved. Once again these clonotypes came out on top in the CD3+CD56-NKG2C+ fraction of several donors. Dominant NKG2C+ clonotypes in five to seven donors made up about 1.0-8% of CD8+ T cells.

This CDR3 region has 16 residues. Germline CDR1 reads SGHRS; CDR2 reads YFSETQ. From its re-call of the 5' RACE reads, TCRdb lists each CDR3 protein once, without DNA. The specimen's table records 450,000 to 600,000 distinct CDR3 sequences. The rearrangement joins TRBV5-1 to TRBJ2-7; the D call of TRBD2 rests on TCRdb alone, since no DNA is present to check it. Sequencing used blood T cells: a sorted CD56 or NKG2C T cell subset, CD4+ or CD8+ T cells, or bulk PBMC T cells (not recorded which). The sequence derives from a man aged 18-30 years in good health. Here the CDR3 reads CASSGGLAGGTYEQYF.